The rows below give T cell receptor beta chains drawn from one sample of a study of T cell repertoires in cytomegalovirus infection. TCRdb re-called the reads through MiXCR, storing one row per CDR3 protein. The sample holds some 320,000 distinct CDR3 sequences, over 7.5% seen once. The sequencing sample was made of PBMCs. Receptors originate from a human donor in good health (CMV status not recorded). Some clones in this sample may be carry-over from other donors' samples. CDR3s include the opening cysteine and the closing phenylalanine or tryptophan. D genes are given only for firm matches. Only some rows state a clone size, as once, few, many or a class for expanded clones.

v_call	clone_size	j_call	d_call	cdr3_aa	cdr3_nt
TRBV7-6	.	TRBJ2-3	TRBD2	CASSLTSERTDTQYF	TGTGCCAGCAGCTTGACTAGCGAACGCACAGATACGCAGTATTTT
TRBV7-9	few	TRBJ2-3	.	CASSFAGTGADTQYF	TGTGCCAGCAGCTTCGCGGGAACGGGGGCAGATACGCAGTATTTT
TRBV20-1	.	TRBJ2-3	TRBD2	CSARAGAGGSTDTQYF	TGCAGTGCTAGAGCCGGGGCGGGGGGAAGCACAGATACGCAGTATTTT
TRBV30	.	TRBJ2-3	.	CAWSQGLPTDTQYF	TGTGCCTGGAGTCAAGGCCTCCCCACAGATACGCAGTATTTT
TRBV10-3	few	TRBJ2-3	.	CAISDQAGKSTDTQYF	TGTGCCATCAGTGATCAGGCTGGCAAAAGCACAGATACGCAGTATTTT
TRBV7-2	.	TRBJ1-4	.	CASSLGKDGKLFF	TGTGCCAGCAGCTTAGGCAAAGATGGAAAACTGTTTTTT
TRBV20-1	few	TRBJ1-6	TRBD1	CSATADRTNNSPLHF	TGCAGTGCTACCGCGGACAGGACTAATAATTCACCCCTCCACTTT
TRBV19	.	TRBJ1-1	.	CASSMTVMNTEAFF	TGTGCCAGTAGTATGACGGTTATGAACACTGAAGCTTTCTTT
TRBV7-2	many	TRBJ2-7	.	CASGSGSLGIYEQYF	TGTGCCAGCGGGTCGGGGAGTCTCGGGATCTACGAGCAGTACTTC
TRBV7-3	.	TRBJ2-3	TRBD2	CASSFSGSLDTQYF	TGTGCCAGCAGCTTTAGCGGGAGTTTGGATACGCAGTATTTT
TRBV6-2/TRBV6-3	many	TRBJ2-1	.	CASTSSYNEQFF	TGTGCCAGCACGAGCTCCTACAATGAGCAGTTCTTC
TRBV19	many	TRBJ1-5	TRBD1	CASTELAPRGLLYSNQPQHF	TGTGCCAGTACCGAGTTAGCCCCCAGGGGGCTATTATATAGCAATCAGCCCCAGCATTTT
TRBV9	.	TRBJ1-2	.	CASSARTDYGYTF	TGTGCCAGCAGCGCACGGACAGACTATGGCTACACCTTC
TRBV20-1	few	TRBJ2-3	.	CSAGYAGTTDTQYF	TGCAGTGCCGGCTACGCCGGGACCACAGATACGCAGTATTTT
TRBV7-2	many	TRBJ2-7	TRBD1	CASSLQGYPYEQYF	TGTGCCAGCAGCCTACAGGGGTACCCCTACGAGCAGTACTTC
TRBV11-2	.	TRBJ1-4	TRBD1	CASSSIRDRWSEKLFF	TGTGCCAGCAGCTCGATCCGGGACAGGTGGTCTGAAAAACTGTTTTTT
TRBV2	few	TRBJ2-1	TRBD2	CASSETSGRNEQFF	TGTGCCAGCAGTGAGACTAGCGGGAGGAATGAGCAGTTCTTC
TRBV20-1	few	TRBJ2-2	.	CSAFGSGTGELFF	TGCAGTGCTTTCGGGAGCGGTACCGGGGAGCTGTTTTTT
TRBV28	few	TRBJ1-4	TRBD1	CATSDRGYEKLFF	TGTGCCACCTCGGACAGGGGATACGAAAAACTGTTTTTT
TRBV20-1	many	TRBJ2-3	TRBD2	CSARDGTSGWRDTQYF	TGCAGTGCTAGAGATGGGACTAGCGGGTGGAGGGATACGCAGTATTTT
TRBV12-3/TRBV12-4	many	TRBJ2-1	TRBD2	CASSNSGRTNEQFF	TGTGCCAGCTCGAATAGCGGGAGAACGAATGAGCAGTTCTTC
TRBV27	.	TRBJ1-6	TRBD1	CATSVGDSASPLHF	TGTGCCACCTCGGTCGGGGACAGTGCGTCACCCCTCCACTTT
TRBV7-2	many	TRBJ2-2	TRBD1	CASSPKTGGAPGGELFF	TGTGCCAGCAGCCCTAAAACAGGGGGCGCCCCGGGCGGGGAGCTGTTTTTT
TRBV20-1	many	TRBJ2-7	.	CSALNRAADGGVRGYEQYF	TGCAGTGCTCTTAACAGGGCCGCGGATGGGGGAGTACGTGGATACGAGCAGTACTTC
TRBV12-3/TRBV12-4	many	TRBJ1-5	.	CASSFRGFNQPQHF	TGTGCCAGCAGTTTTAGGGGGTTCAATCAGCCCCAGCATTTT
TRBV7-9	.	TRBJ2-3	.	CARSSTEDTQYF	TGTGCCAGGAGTAGCACAGAAGATACGCAGTATTTT
TRBV6-2/TRBV6-3	few	TRBJ2-2	.	CASSYGQVDTGELFF	TGTGCCAGCAGTTACGGGCAGGTTGACACCGGGGAGCTGTTTTTT
TRBV6-6	few	TRBJ2-7	TRBD2	CASKSSGRYVQYF	TGTGCCAGCAAGAGTAGCGGGAGGTACGTGCAGTACTTC
TRBV30	.	TRBJ1-1	.	CAWVRDTLNTEAFF	TGTGCCTGGGTCCGGGACACTCTGAACACTGAAGCTTTCTTT